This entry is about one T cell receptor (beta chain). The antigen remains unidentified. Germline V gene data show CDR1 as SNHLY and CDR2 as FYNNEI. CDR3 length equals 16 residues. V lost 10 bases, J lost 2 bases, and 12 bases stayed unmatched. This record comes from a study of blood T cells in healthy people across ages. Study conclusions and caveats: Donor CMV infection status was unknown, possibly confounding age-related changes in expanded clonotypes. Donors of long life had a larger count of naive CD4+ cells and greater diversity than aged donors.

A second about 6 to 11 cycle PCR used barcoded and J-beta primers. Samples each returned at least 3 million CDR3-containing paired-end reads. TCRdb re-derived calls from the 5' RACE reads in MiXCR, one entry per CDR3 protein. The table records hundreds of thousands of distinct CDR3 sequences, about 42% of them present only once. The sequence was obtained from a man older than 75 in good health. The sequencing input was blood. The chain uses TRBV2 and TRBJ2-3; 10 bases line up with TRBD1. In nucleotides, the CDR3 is TGTGCCATCTCTAGCAGGGGGACAGGGGCCACAGATACGCAGTATTTT. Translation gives CAISSRGTGATDTQYF.